Reported below is one T cell receptor beta chain. The antigen is undetermined. A read error may produce the germline difference seen at one junction end. The data originate from a study of tumor and adjacent non-tumor tissue in lung cancer. The CDR3 has 12 residues. Germline V gives CDR1 SQVTM, CDR2 ANQGSEA. Points from the study as a whole: Higher tumor TCR diversity was associated with shorter survival. Significantly higher TCR diversity was found in tumor than normal lung.

A modified ARM-PCR protocol with three rounds of nested PCR amplified TCRbeta. TCRdb re-called the multiplex PCR reads with MiXCR, one entry per CDR3 protein. Among roughly 120,000 distinct CDR3 sequences, 84% were seen once, and the ten largest hold 20% to 25%. RNA was extracted from bulk tissue without any cell sorting. The material sequenced was lung tumor tissue. This sequence joins TRBV29-1 and TRBJ1-1; no clear D. The TCR was taken from a man aged 70-80 years with non-small cell lung cancer. CDR3 nucleotide sequence: TGTAGCGTTGTGGCGGAGAGGCCTGAAGTTTTCTTC. Its translation: CSVVAERPEVFF. Full variable domain (missing parts from reference TRBV29-1 and TRBJ1-1): SAVISQKPSRDICQRGTSLTIQCQVDSQVTMMFWYRQQPGQSLTLIATANQGSEATYESGFVIDKFPISRPNLTFSTLTVSNMSPEDSSIYLCSVVAERPEVFFGQGTRLTVV.